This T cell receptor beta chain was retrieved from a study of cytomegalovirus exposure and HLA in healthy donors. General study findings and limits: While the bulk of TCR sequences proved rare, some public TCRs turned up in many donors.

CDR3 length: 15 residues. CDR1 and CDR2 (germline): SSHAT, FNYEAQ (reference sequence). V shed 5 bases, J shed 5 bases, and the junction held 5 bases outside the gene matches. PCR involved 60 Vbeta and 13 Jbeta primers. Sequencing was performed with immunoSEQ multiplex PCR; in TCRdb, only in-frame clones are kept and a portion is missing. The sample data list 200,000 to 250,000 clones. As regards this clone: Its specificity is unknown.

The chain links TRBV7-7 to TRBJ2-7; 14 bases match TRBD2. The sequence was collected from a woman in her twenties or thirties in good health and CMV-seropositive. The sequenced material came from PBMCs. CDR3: CASSPGTSGSNEQYF. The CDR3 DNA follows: TGTGCCAGCAGCCCCGGGACTAGCGGGAGTAACGAGCAGTACTTC.